Each of the 29 T cell receptor beta chains below was sequenced from the same sample in a study of blood T cell repertoires in COVID-19. Profiled with immunoSEQ multiplex PCR; TCRdb holds only in-frame clones, not every one. The table records 200,000 to 250,000 clones, about 90% of them present only once. Sequencing used PBMCs or T cells enriched from blood (not recorded which). These TCRs come from a man aged 30 to 45 who had recovered from COVID-19.

The V and J genes are TRBV7-2 and TRBJ2-7; D is unclear. The CDR3 is made up of 13 amino acids. Germline V gene data show CDR1 as SGHTA and CDR2 as FQGNSA. The V gene lost 5 bases and the J gene lost 3 bases, with 11 bases spanning the gap. The CDR3 sequence: CASSKEYSYEQYF. For the CDR3, the DNA is TGTGCCAGCAGCAAAGAATATAGCTACGAGCAGTACTTC.

V is TRBV29-1 and J is TRBJ2-7, with 9 bases aligning to TRBD1. The CDR3 consists of 14 residues. J was trimmed by 3 bases and V by 5 bases; bases with no gene match: 8. Germline V CDR1 and CDR2: SQVTM, ANQGSEA. CDR3 bases: TGCAGCGTTTCGTTCGGGACAGGGAGCTACGAGCAGTACTTC. It encodes CSVSFGTGSYEQYF.

This rearrangement joins TRBV10-1 to TRBJ2-7; D might be TRBD2 (6 bases). Looked up from germline, CDR1 is WNHNN and CDR2 is SYGVQD (reference sequence). The CDR3 extends over 17 amino acids. The V end was cut by 0 bases, the J end by 0 bases, with 15 bases between. The CDR3 spells CASSESAGRTSSYEQYF. DNA of the CDR3: TGCGCCAGCAGTGAGTCGGCGGGGCGGACAAGCTCCTACGAGCAGTACTTC.

The genes are TRBV7-2 and TRBJ2-1; maybe TRBD2 (6 bases). CDR1 is SGHTA, CDR2 FQGNSA, per germline. The V end was cut by 5 bases, the J end by 7 bases, with 27 bases between. This CDR3 spans 18 amino acids. CDR3 amino acids: CASSASGTPPIRGNEQFF. CDR3 DNA sequence: TGTGCCAGCAGCGCATCCGGGACTCCTCCTATAAGGGGAAATGAGCAGTTCTTC.

The CDR3 DNA sequence: TGTGCCAGTAGTACGGGACTAGCGGGAGGGCCGGGGTTCTTC. Protein product: CASSTGLAGGPGFF. V is TRBV19 and J is TRBJ2-1; 16 nucleotides align to TRBD2. Trimming removed 4 bases from V and 15 bases from J; junction bases left unmatched: 6. Germline V lookup: CDR1 LNHDA, CDR2 SQIVND (reference sequence). The CDR3 spans 14 residues. The full variable domain, its missing parts supplied by reference TRBV19 and TRBJ2-1, is DGGITQSPKYLFRKEGQNVTLSCEQNLNHDAMYWYRQDPGQGLRLIYYSQIVNDFQKGDIAEGYSVSREKKESFPLTVTSAQKNPTAFYLCASSTGLAGGPGFFGPGTRLTVL.

J is TRBJ1-6 and V is TRBV6-5; D may be TRBD1 (5 bases). Germline V gives CDR1 MNHEY, CDR2 SVGAGI. V was clipped by 5 bases and J by 9 bases, with 14 bases between them. This CDR3 has 14 amino acids. In DNA form, the CDR3 reads TGTGCCAGCAGTCGACAGCGAGTAGGTTCACCCCTCCACTTT. It is translated as CASSRQRVGSPLHF.

The chain couples TRBV11-3 to TRBJ1-4, with D possibly TRBD1 on 6 matching bases. The germline V gene has CDR1 SGHNT and CDR2 YENEEA. V was shortened by 5 bases and J by 5 bases, with 15 bases between the two germline ends. The CDR3 is 15 amino acids. The chain's CDR3 is CASSKSGGANEKLFF. The DNA of the CDR3 is TGTGCCAGCAGCAAAAGTGGGGGCGCGAATGAAAAACTGTTTTTT.

This clone was detected only once. This chain joins TRBV4-3 and TRBJ1-1, with D uncertain. The V end was cut by 0 bases, the J end by 1 base, with 12 bases between. Looked up from germline, CDR1 is LGHNA and CDR2 is YSLEER. The CDR3 runs to 16 residues. CDR3 protein: CASSQDRMAENTEAFF. In nucleotides, the CDR3 is TGCGCCAGCAGCCAAGATCGCATGGCGGAGAACACTGAAGCTTTCTTT.

The chain employs TRBV28 and TRBJ1-1, with D possibly being TRBD1 (5 bases). The CDR3 has 13 amino acids. The V gene lost 6 bases and the J gene lost 11 bases, with 19 bases spanning the gap. Germline CDR1 and CDR2: MDHEN and SYDVKM. The CDR3 is CASSLGLAAEAFF. CDR3 sequence (DNA): TGTGCCAGCAGCCTGGGACTCGCCGCAGAGGCTTTCTTT.

V gene TRBV6-6 combines with J gene TRBJ1-5, with D hard to call. Trimming left V 0 bases short and J 5 bases short, with 8 bases between. Germline CDR1 is MNHNY and CDR2 is SVGAGI (reference sequence). This CDR3 has 14 amino acids. The CDR3 region is CASSYSTGDQPQHF. Written as DNA, the CDR3 is TGTGCCAGCAGTTACTCAACGGGAGATCAGCCCCAGCATTTT.

This clone was recorded a few times. The chain has TRBV5-3 and TRBJ1-5; 8 bases match TRBD1. TRBV5-3 qualifies as an ORF whose function is uncertain. The length of the CDR3 is 17 residues. V trimming: 6 bases; J trimming: 3 bases; junction bases outside the gene matches: 14. CDR3 amino acids: CARNIQPTGVDNQPQHF. CDR3 nucleotide sequence: TGTGCCAGAAACATTCAACCGACAGGGGTCGACAATCAGCCCCAGCATTTT.

The chain is built from TRBV4-2 and TRBJ1-1; D is ambiguous. The V and J ends lost 3 bases and 4 bases respectively, with 6 bases between them. CDR1 LGHNA and CDR2 YNFKEQ come from the germline V gene. This CDR3 is built from 12 residues. CDR3 nucleotide sequence: TGTGCCAGCAGCCAGTCGGGCACTGAAGCTTTCTTT. Amino acids: CASSQSGTEAFF.

This chain links TRBV16 with TRBJ2-1; 8 bases agree with TRBD2. V gave up 0 bases and J gave up 7 bases; unmatched junction bases: 2. The CDR3 spans 14 residues. From germline, CDR1 is KGHSY and CDR2 FQNENV. The chain's CDR3 is CASSQSSGGNEQFF. CDR3 bases: TGTGCCAGCAGCCAATCGTCGGGAGGGAATGAGCAGTTCTTC.

The chain recombines TRBV11-2 with TRBJ2-1; 10 bases are a match to TRBD2. Germline V gene lookup returns CDR1 SGHAT and CDR2 FQNNGV. Trimming cost V 5 bases and J 3 bases; bases outside gene matches: 4. The CDR3 loop spans 15 amino acids. The chain's CDR3 is CASSIGLADYNEQFF. The DNA for the CDR3 is TGTGCCAGCAGCATAGGACTAGCGGACTACAATGAGCAGTTCTTC.

The CDR3 loop is CASSPRQGLSSYEQYF. CDR3 coding DNA: TGTGCCAGCAGCCCCCGACAGGGTTTGAGCTCCTACGAGCAGTACTTC. V is TRBV7-6 and J is TRBJ2-7; TRBD1 matches at 7 bases. The trim removed 5 bases at V and 0 bases at J, leaving 10 bases unmatched. The CDR3 runs 16 residues. Germline V gene lookup returns CDR1 SGHVS and CDR2 FNYEAQ.

The V and J genes are TRBV7-8 and TRBJ2-3, with D possibly being TRBD2 (5 bases). This CDR3 contains 15 residues. The V gene's germline CDR1 is SGHVS and CDR2 FQNEAQ. Trimming cost V 3 bases and J 1 base, with 11 bases left between them. DNA for the CDR3: TGTGCCAGCAGCTTGACGGAGGAGGGCACAGATACGCAGTATTTT. It is translated as CASSLTEEGTDTQYF.

Here the CDR3 DNA reads TGTGCCAGCAGTCGGGACAGGGATAGTGGCTACACCTTC. It yields the protein CASSRDRDSGYTF. The J gene is TRBJ1-2, the V gene TRBV12-3 or TRBV12-4; 9 nucleotides line up with TRBD1. V lost 5 bases and J lost 7; bases outside the gene matches: 5. CDR3 length: 13 amino acids.

This rearrangement joins TRBV2 to TRBJ1-1; D gene unclear. Germline CDR1 SNHLY, CDR2 FYNNEI. This CDR3 contains 14 residues. V was clipped by 8 bases and J by 0 bases, with 13 bases between them. This CDR3 is CASRGGVMNTEAFF. CDR3 coding DNA: TGTGCCAGCCGCGGTGGAGTCATGAACACTGAAGCTTTCTTT. The full variable domain, rest sourced from reference TRBV2 and TRBJ1-1, is EPEVTQTPSHQVTQMGQEVILRCVPISNHLYFYWYRQILGQKVEFLVSFYNNEISEKSEIFDDQFSVERPDGSNFTLKIRSTKLEDSAMYFCASRGGVMNTEAFFGQGTRLTVV.

The rearrangement uses TRBV7-2 and TRBJ2-7; D unclear. The CDR3 length is 14 residues. Germline V gene lookup returns CDR1 SGHTA and CDR2 FQGNSA. V was cut by 1 base and J by 0 bases, with 7 bases left in between. CDR3 sequence (DNA): TGTGCCAGCAGCTTAGGCGGATACTCCTACGAGCAGTACTTC. Its protein is CASSLGGYSYEQYF.

CDR3: CASSLRQQETQYF. CDR3 nucleotides: TGTGCCAGCAGCTTGAGACAGCAAGAGACCCAGTACTTC. This chain joins TRBV5-4 and TRBJ2-5, with D tentatively TRBD1 (5 bases). Per the germline V gene, CDR1 is SGHNT and CDR2 is YYREEE (reference sequence). This CDR3 comprises 13 residues. Trimming took off 1 base at V and 2 bases at J, with 6 bases between the two ends.

The CDR3, as DNA: TGTGCCAGTAGTATTTCGACAGGGGGCAGCAATCAGCCCCAGCATTTT. Amino acids: CASSISTGGSNQPQHF. The V gene is TRBV19, the J gene TRBJ1-5; 10 nucleotides match TRBD1. The CDR3 sequence is 16 residues long. Germline assignment: CDR1 LNHDA and CDR2 SQIVND (reference sequence). J was trimmed by 1 base and V by 3 bases; bases with no gene match: 3.

The J gene is TRBJ2-7, the V gene TRBV30, with 8 bases fitting TRBD2. The CDR3 has 13 residues. Trimming removed 2 bases from V and 3 bases from J; junction bases left unmatched: 3. Per germline, CDR1 GTSNPN and CDR2 SVGIG (reference sequence). In nucleotides, the CDR3 is TGTGCCTGGAGTCGGGAGGGGAGCTACGAGCAGTACTTC. Residues: CAWSREGSYEQYF.

The count of this clone is one. The chain uses TRBV4-1 and TRBJ1-5, with D perhaps TRBD1 (6 bases). Germline lookup yields CDR1 MGHRA and CDR2 YSYEKL. This CDR3 contains 16 residues. The germline V and J ends were trimmed by 4 bases and 1 base, with 14 bases remaining between them. CDR3 residues: CASSPRTATSNQPQHF. In DNA, the CDR3 is TGCGCCAGCAGCCCCCGGACAGCGACCAGCAATCAGCCCCAGCATTTT.

The CDR3 DNA follows: TGTGCCAGCAGCTTGGGTAGCGCAAGCTCCTACAATGAGCAGTTCTTC. This encodes CASSLGSASSYNEQFF. This chain connects TRBV11-1 to TRBJ2-1; possible D gene TRBD2, 5 bases. Germline V gene sequence: CDR1 SGHAT, CDR2 FQDESV (reference sequence). CDR3 length equals 16 residues. Trimming removed 3 bases from V and 0 bases from J, with 12 bases in between. Combining the CDR3 with reference TRBV11-1 and TRBJ2-1 gives the whole variable domain EAEVAQSPRYKITEKSQAVAFWCDPISGHATLYWYRQILGQGPELLVQFQDESVVDDSQLPKDRFSAERLKGVDSTLKIQPAELGDSAMYLCASSLGSASSYNEQFFGPGTRLTVL.

A single count supports this clone. CDR3 bases: TGTGCCAGCAGCTTCAGGATCTCCTACGAGCAGTACTTC. Its translation: CASSFRISYEQYF. The V gene is TRBV7-8, the J gene TRBJ2-7; D is ambiguous. Germline CDR1 SGHVS, CDR2 FQNEAQ. Trimming cost V 3 bases and J 0 bases, with 6 bases left between them. The CDR3 loop spans 13 amino acids.

J is TRBJ1-1 and V is TRBV12-3 or TRBV12-4; no firm D call. CDR3 size: 13 residues. Between the trimmed V and J ends, which lost 6 bases and 1 base, there was a span of 9 bases. The CDR3 bases are TGTGCCAGCAGGAGTTTAAAGAACACTGAAGCTTTCTTT. The encoded protein is CASRSLKNTEAFF.

This chain links TRBV2 with TRBJ2-1; the match to TRBD1 covers 7 bases. The junction had 7 bases not matched to a gene; V was cut back by 5 bases and J by 0 bases. The CDR3 spans 16 residues. Germline loops: CDR1 SNHLY, CDR2 FYNNEI. This CDR3 is CASSRRQGSSYNEQFF. CDR3 DNA: TGTGCCAGCAGTCGAAGACAGGGCAGCTCCTACAATGAGCAGTTCTTC.

This clone was seen a few times. The rearrangement uses TRBV4-3 and TRBJ1-2; tentatively, D is TRBD1 (5 bases). V was trimmed by 8 bases and J by 7 bases, leaving 20 bases between them. Germline CDR1 is LGHNA and CDR2 is YSLEER. The CDR3 runs to 14 residues. The CDR3 region is CASGVWGDTSGYTF. CDR3 in DNA: TGCGCCAGCGGGGTTTGGGGGGATACAAGTGGCTACACCTTC.

The CDR3 protein is CASSYSRPTLTREQYF. The CDR3 region has the DNA TGTGCCAGCAGTTACTCGCGGCCGACCCTCACGCGGGAGCAGTACTTC. V is TRBV6-5 and J is TRBJ2-7; no clear D. V lost 0 bases and J lost 7, with 19 bases in between. Per germline, CDR1 MNHEY and CDR2 SVGAGI. This CDR3 region has 16 residues.